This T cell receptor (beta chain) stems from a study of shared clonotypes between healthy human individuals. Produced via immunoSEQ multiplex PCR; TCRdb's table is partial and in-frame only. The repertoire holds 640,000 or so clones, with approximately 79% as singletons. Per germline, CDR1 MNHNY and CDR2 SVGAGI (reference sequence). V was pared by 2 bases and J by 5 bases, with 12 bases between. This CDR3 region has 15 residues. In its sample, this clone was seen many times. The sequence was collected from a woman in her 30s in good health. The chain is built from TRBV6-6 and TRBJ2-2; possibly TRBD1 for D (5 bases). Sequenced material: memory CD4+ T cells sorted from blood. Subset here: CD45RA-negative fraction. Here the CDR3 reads CASSYVGRGTGELFF. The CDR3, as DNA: TGTGCCAGCAGTTACGTAGGAAGGGGAACCGGGGAGCTGTTTTTT.